This TCR beta chain is from a study of OX40 agonist ivuxolimab in advanced cancers. Study-wide background: Hepatocellular carcinoma, melanoma, renal cell or head and neck cancer affected the dose-escalation patients. In three patients, partial responses were observed, one with hepatocellular carcinoma and two with cutaneous melanoma.

V dropped 4 bases and J dropped 4 bases, with 18 bases sitting between them. The length of the CDR3 is 16 residues. Germline-derived CDR1 and CDR2 are LNHDA and SQIVND (reference sequence). TCRdb's table, derived via immunoSEQ multiplex PCR, lists solely in-frame clones and lacks some. The repertoire holds 15,000 to 20,000 clones, over 75% seen once, with less than 65% in the top ten. The receptor was isolated from an adult with an advanced solid tumor such as melanoma, head and neck, liver or kidney cancer. The chain has TRBV19 and TRBJ2-3; tentatively, D is TRBD2 (6 bases). The input for sequencing was CD4+ or CD8+ T cells sorted from blood, taken in a trial of the OX40 agonist ivuxolimab. The CDR3 loop is CASSTLPGAPPDTQYF. CDR3 coding DNA: TGTGCCAGTAGTACATTACCGGGAGCCCCCCCAGATACGCAGTATTTT.